This T cell receptor (beta chain) was observed in a study of T cell responses to AZD1222 COVID-19 vaccine (dated by TCRdb to the early 2020s). About the investigation overall: AZD1222 recipients with second doses at about 4 weeks or about 12 weeks were pooled, because spike-specific TCR depth and breadth did not differ between schedules. A total of 230 or so trial participants underwent TCR sequencing, of whom approximately 210 received two doses of AZD1222 and around 26 received two doses of the MenACWY control vaccine. Enrollment into the trials was organized by age into subgroups of 18-55, 56-69 and 70-plus years, and those subgroups contained approximately 160, 26 and 62 TCR-sequenced participants, respectively. Results the study describes overall, beyond this receptor: Participants were mostly white British and included more females than males, and it was suggested by the authors that clonal diversity may have been underestimated. The 56-69-year group was small, and its depth increase did not reach significance, likely because of low power. Because no samples from the day 14 peak response were available, repertoires could be characterized only after the peak T cell response. The whole spike protein was spanned by vaccine-associated CD4 TCRs, and dominant responses were seen in regions 160-218 and 743-854. Epitopes outside the regions mutated in the B.1.351 and B.1.1.7 variants were reportedly recognized by nearly half of the unique spike-specific TCRs. Conclusions about previously exposed vaccinees are limited, since just five or six AZD1222 recipients were seropositive for SARS-CoV-2 at baseline. A significant rise in spike-specific TCR breadth and depth was observed after two AZD1222 doses relative to day 0 and relative to MenACWY recipients.

Reading from cysteine to phenylalanine, the CDR3 counts 15 amino acids. The entry retains the CDR3 DNA only, 45 bases that are in frame from base 1. Per the germline V gene, MDHEN is the CDR1 and SYDVKM is the CDR2. V is reduced by 5 bases and J by 7 bases, leaving a spacing of 18 bases between them. The CDR3 regions of human TCRbeta chains were subjected to immunosequencing. Processing in the source paper ran as follows. TCRs in the repertoires were matched against a reference library of SARS-CoV-2-specific TCRs that had been generated with the MIRA antigen-specificity platform. Breadth was defined as the fraction of unique TCRs that were SARS-CoV-2-associated. Depth was defined as the fraction of total T cells that were SARS-CoV-2-associated. Using the MIRA data, each spike-specific TCR was mapped to the spike region that the TCR reacts to and placed in a CD4 or CD8 class. Log10-transformed breadth and depth values were compared by one-way ANOVA with Sidak's multiple comparisons tests. As stored in TCRdb, this immuneACCESS dataset retains in-frame rearrangements with V and J assigned. A fraction of the clones does not appear; measured against another copy, unresolved V genes explain less than half of the discrepancy, and the remainder lacks a known reason. D and trimming were read from the DNA, whereas the V and J calls and clone size are those reported in that table. The sample data list approximately 100,000 clones, and around nine tenths of these were observed just once. Of the sample, less than 15% is held by the ten largest clones.

This clone has just one count. Which antigen it targets is not known. Within one base of it there is no much larger clone, and no base qualities were kept. The sample's time point label, in plain terms: baseline before first vaccination. Vaccinee samples came from UK trials COV001 and COV002, including a single-blind randomized controlled phase 2/3 trial of AZD1222 (ChAdOx1 nCoV-19) in healthy adults. For TCRbeta chain sequencing, PBMC samples were collected from trial participants at day 0 and at day 28 after the second dose. This receptor was obtained from an adult in good health. The sequence links TRBV28 to TRBJ2-1, with the D gene not confidently named. Sequences were derived from peripheral blood, sampled on day 0 of AZD1222 vaccination. The nucleotide sequence reads TGTGCCAGCAGTCTCCTAAACGCCCGGGCAAATGAGCAGTTCTTC. Protein translation: CASSLLNARANEQFF.